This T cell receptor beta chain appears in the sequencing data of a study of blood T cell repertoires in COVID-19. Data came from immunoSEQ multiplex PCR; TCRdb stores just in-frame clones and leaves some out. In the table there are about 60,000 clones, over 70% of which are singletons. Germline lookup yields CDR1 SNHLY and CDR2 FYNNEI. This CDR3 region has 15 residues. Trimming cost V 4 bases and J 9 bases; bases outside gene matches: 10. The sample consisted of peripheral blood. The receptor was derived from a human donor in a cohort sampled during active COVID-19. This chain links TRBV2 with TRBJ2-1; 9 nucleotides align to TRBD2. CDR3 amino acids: CASSGRLAGTPEQFF. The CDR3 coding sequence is TGTGCCAGCAGTGGTCGGCTAGCGGGGACACCTGAGCAGTTCTTC.